One T cell receptor beta chain is described in this entry. Which antigen it targets is not known. No much larger clonotype is one base removed from it; base qualities were not supplied. The sample is drawn from a study of T cell responses to AZD1222 COVID-19 vaccine (dated by TCRdb to about 2021). In the study overall: A total of approximately 230 trial participants underwent TCR sequencing, of whom approximately 210 received two doses of AZD1222 and about 25 received two doses of the MenACWY control vaccine. Trial participants were enrolled by age into 18-55, 56-69 and 70-plus year subgroups, with roughly 160, 29 and 62 TCR-sequenced participants respectively.

Study-wide findings and limitations: Participants were mostly white British, with more females than males. The authors suggested clonal diversity may have been underestimated. Because no day 14 peak-response samples were available, repertoires were characterized only after the peak T cell response. Conclusions about previously exposed vaccinees are limited because only six or seven AZD1222 recipients were SARS-CoV-2 seropositive at baseline. Epitopes outside the regions mutated in the B.1.351 and B.1.1.7 variants were reportedly recognized by nearly half of the unique spike-specific TCRs. In the small 56-69-year group, the increase in depth fell short of significance, most likely because of low power. The vaccine-associated CD4 TCRs covered the entire spike protein, and the dominant responses fell in regions 160-218 and 743-854. After two AZD1222 doses, spike-specific TCR breadth and depth were significantly higher than at day 0 and than in MenACWY recipients.

The CDR3 regions of human TCRbeta chains were analyzed by immunosequencing. The paper's data handling went like this. Repertoire TCRs were matched against a reference library of SARS-CoV-2-specific TCRs generated with the MIRA antigen-specificity platform. Breadth was defined as the fraction of unique TCRs that were SARS-CoV-2-associated, and depth was defined as the fraction of total T cells that were SARS-CoV-2-associated. Using the MIRA data, each spike-specific TCR was assigned both to the spike region to which the TCR was reactive and to a CD4 or CD8 class. Log10-transformed breadth and depth values were compared by one-way ANOVA with Sidak's multiple comparisons tests. TCRdb took this table from immuneACCESS and kept in-frame rearrangements with V and J called. Such tables lack part of the clones; where checked against another copy, unresolved V genes explain under half of the gap, and the rest is unexplained. The V and J calls and clone size were taken over from that table, and D and trimming were inferred from the DNA. The sample table holds tens of thousands of clones, of which roughly 84% were seen once. The top ten clones comprise 4.5% to 7% of the sample.

Explained via the paper, the time point label denotes: about 28 days (+/-7) after the second vaccine dose. AZD1222 recipients given second doses at about 4 weeks or at about 12 weeks were pooled, since spike-specific TCR depth and breadth were not found to differ between the two schedules. Samples from vaccinated people were obtained from the UK trials COV001 and COV002, which included a single-blind randomized controlled phase 2/3 trial of AZD1222 (ChAdOx1 nCoV-19) in healthy adults. For TCRbeta chain sequencing, PBMC samples were collected from trial participants at day 0 and at day 28 after the second dose. The receptor's source is an adult who received the AZD1222 COVID-19 vaccine. The sequencing here drew on peripheral blood, taken 28 days after the second AZD1222 dose.

The CDR3: CAWSEAPTGTYGYTF. The nucleotide sequence reads as follows: TGTGCCTGGAGTGAGGCCCCAACAGGGACCTATGGCTACACCTTC. This chain is built from TRBV30 and TRBJ1-2; perhaps TRBD1 is the D gene, with 6 bases matching. CDR1 GTSNPN and CDR2 SVGIG are derived from the germline V gene (reference sequence). The CDR3 runs 15 amino acids, cysteine and phenylalanine included. Only the CDR3 portion is preserved as DNA: 45 bases, with reading frame beginning at the first base. V drops 1 base and J drops 4 bases, leaving 16 bases in between.